One T cell receptor (beta chain) is described in this entry. The antigen is unknown. The record originates from a study of identical twins. Overall study findings and caveats: Excess sharing by twins proved weaker in beta out-of-frame sequences. A partial confounding effect on zero-insertion analyses could come from invariant MAIT and iNKT cells.

A single record per CDR3 protein comes from TCRdb applying MiXCR to the 5' RACE reads. The sample yields around 960,000 distinct CDR3 sequences, 9% to 15% seen once. From germline, CDR1 is MNHEY and CDR2 SVGEGT. This CDR3 spans 15 amino acids. V shed 4 bases and J 4 bases; nucleotides not matched to a gene: 5. This sample was shared with a second study, whose subject was yellow fever vaccine responses in identical twins.

This TCR was recovered from a woman between 18 and 29 years old in good health. Sequenced sample: PBMCs. The chain is built from TRBV6-2 or TRBV6-3 and TRBJ2-2; 8 positions agree with TRBD1. The CDR3 loop is CASSLTGVSTGELFF. The CDR3 DNA sequence: TGTGCCAGCAGTTTGACAGGGGTCTCCACCGGGGAGCTGTTTTTT.